One and the same sample provided the 29 T cell receptor beta chains below, sequenced in a study of blood T cell repertoires in COVID-19 (dated by TCRdb to 2018 to 2020). The method behind the library was the immunoSEQ multiplex PCR assay. This is the immuneACCESS table as TCRdb keeps it, with only in-frame sequences that have V and J called. A part of the clones is gone; compared with another copy, unresolved V genes explain less than half, and the rest is unexplained. The sample table lists about 85,000 clones, more than 80% of them with a count of one. Around 14% of the sample is in the top ten clones. Sequences were obtained from peripheral blood. All receptors derive from a human donor in a cohort sampled during active COVID-19.

The rearrangement uses TRBV7-9 and TRBJ2-3, with 8 bases lining up with TRBD1. With V trimmed by 5 bases and J by 2 bases, 6 bases remained unmatched. The CDR3 is made up of 15 amino acids. Germline V lookup: CDR1 SEHNR, CDR2 FQNEAQ (reference sequence). The CDR3 DNA reads TGTGCCAGCAGCCCAGGACAGGGTATCACAGATACGCAGTATTTT. Amino acid sequence: CASSPGQGITDTQYF.

The chain is built from TRBV10-3 and TRBJ2-1; 9 bases line up with TRBD1. CDR3 length: 13 amino acids. The junction had 9 bases not matched to a gene; V was cut back by 10 bases and J by 8 bases. CDR1 is ENHRY and CDR2 is SYGVKD in the germline V gene. This CDR3 is CATETGGPDEQFF. For the CDR3, the DNA is TGTGCCACCGAGACAGGGGGTCCGGATGAGCAGTTCTTC.

This clone was picked up one time. This chain links TRBV9 with TRBJ1-1; 7 bases match TRBD1. Germline V gene lookup returns CDR1 SGDLS and CDR2 YYNGEE. The J segment lost 4 bases and the V segment lost 5 bases, leaving 5 bases of the junction unmatched. The CDR3 is 13 amino acids. CDR3: CASSKTGFTEAFF. CDR3 nucleotides: TGTGCCAGCAGTAAGACAGGGTTCACTGAAGCTTTCTTT.

The rearrangement links TRBV4-2 to TRBJ1-1, with D unresolved. Trimming shortened V by 0 bases and J by 7 bases, and 15 bases separated the two germline ends. This CDR3 has 15 amino acids. CDR1 is LGHNA and CDR2 is YNFKEQ in the germline V gene. The CDR3 region has the DNA TGTGCCAGCAGCCAAGATGGAGGCAGGCCCAATGAAGCTTTCTTT. It is translated as CASSQDGGRPNEAFF.

The rearrangement uses TRBV9 and TRBJ1-1; D might be TRBD1 (5 bases). Germline lookup yields CDR1 SGDLS and CDR2 YYNGEE. V lost 3 bases and J 4 bases, leaving 16 bases between the germline ends. The CDR3 spans 15 residues. CDR3 region: CASSELTGRGTEAFF. The CDR3, as DNA: TGTGCCAGCAGCGAACTCACCGGGAGGGGCACTGAAGCTTTCTTT.

The count of this clone is one. The chain joins TRBV11-1 to TRBJ1-1, with TRBD1 matching 9 bases. From germline, CDR1 is SGHAT and CDR2 FQDESV (reference sequence). The J segment lost 4 bases and the V segment lost 5 bases, leaving 8 bases of the junction unmatched. This CDR3 region has 15 residues. As DNA, the CDR3 is TGTGCCAGCAGCCCCGGGACAGGGATCCCCACTGAAGCTTTCTTT. It specifies CASSPGTGIPTEAFF.

The rearrangement uses TRBV11-2 and TRBJ2-3; 7 nucleotides agree with TRBD1. After removal of 5 bases from V and 8 bases from J, the junction contained 7 bases not matched to a gene. Looked up from germline, CDR1 is SGHAT and CDR2 is FQNNGV. CDR3 length: 13 residues. CDR3 DNA sequence: TGTGCCAGCAGCACCGTCAGACAGGGTACGCAGTATTTT. Translation: CASSTVRQGTQYF.

Worth noting for this clone: The junction differs from germline at one of its ends, possibly a read error. This chain uses TRBV3-1 (or the pseudogene TRBV3-2) with TRBJ2-7; D may be TRBD1 (6 bases). The CDR3 is 16 residues long. Germline loops: CDR1 LGHDT, CDR2 YNNKEL (reference sequence). CDR3 in amino acids: CASSQGWGTLHYGQYF. CDR3 DNA sequence: TGTGCCAGCAGCCAGGGTTGGGGGACATTGCACTACGGGCAGTACTTC.

V gene TRBV10-3 combines with J gene TRBJ1-3; a weak D match, TRBD1 (5 bases). Germline V gene data show CDR1 as ENHRY and CDR2 as SYGVKD. Trimming cost V 3 bases and J 0 bases, with 6 bases left between them. CDR3 size: 14 residues. CDR3 bases: TGTGCCATCAGTGACAGGGCCTCTGGAAACACCATATATTTT. It codes for CAISDRASGNTIYF.

V and J are TRBV5-1 and TRBJ1-2; 9 bases fit TRBD1. Unmatched junction bases numbered 5, after V lost 3 bases and J lost 2 bases. The CDR3 is made up of 15 amino acids. Germline V gene data show CDR1 as SGHRS and CDR2 as YFSETQ. In nucleotides, the CDR3 is TGCGCCAGCAGCTCAAATGGACAGGGGAACTATGGCTACACCTTC. Translated, it gives CASSSNGQGNYGYTF.

V is TRBV2 and J is TRBJ1-3; D is perhaps TRBD1 (6 bases). This CDR3 is 14 amino acids long. Germline V gene sequence: CDR1 SNHLY, CDR2 FYNNEI. V was trimmed by 1 base and J by 7 bases, leaving 11 bases between them. The CDR3, as DNA: TGTGCCAGCAGTGAAGGGACAGCGGGGAACACCATATATTTT. It codes for CASSEGTAGNTIYF.

This clone was found once. J is TRBJ1-2 and V is TRBV28; 8 bases fit TRBD1. The CDR3 covers 13 residues. The trim removed 5 bases at V and 8 bases at J, leaving 7 bases unmatched. In germline, CDR1 is MDHEN, CDR2 SYDVKM. The CDR3 loop reads CASSGDRPPGYTF. Written as DNA, the CDR3 is TGTGCCAGCAGTGGGGACAGGCCGCCAGGCTACACCTTC.

The V call is TRBV10-3, the J call TRBJ2-3, with 8 bases matching TRBD2. The CDR3 is 13 amino acids. Trimming took 7 bases from V and 2 from J; bases not matched to a gene: 2. CDR1 is ENHRY, CDR2 SYGVKD, per germline. This CDR3 is CAINGGDTDTQYF. The CDR3 DNA sequence: TGTGCCATCAACGGGGGGGACACAGATACGCAGTATTTT.

The gene calls are TRBV6-2 or TRBV6-3 and TRBJ1-1, with D hard to call. CDR1 MNHEY and CDR2 SVGEGT come from the germline V gene. The CDR3 consists of 14 residues. The ends were cut back, 5 bases at V and 0 bases at J, with 10 bases in the middle. CDR3 region: CASSPHDLNTEAFF. In DNA, the CDR3 is TGTGCCAGCAGTCCACACGATCTGAACACTGAAGCTTTCTTT.

This clone was seen a single time. The chain is built from TRBV5-1 and TRBJ1-6; D gene uncertain. Trimming left V 4 bases short and J 7 bases short, with 15 bases between. This CDR3 comprises 15 residues. From germline, CDR1 is SGHRS and CDR2 YFSETQ. The CDR3 loop is CASSRAGAQNSPLHF. The CDR3 coding sequence is TGCGCCAGCAGCCGGGCGGGAGCTCAAAATTCACCCCTCCACTTT. The full variable domain, in which reference TRBV5-1 and TRBJ1-6 provide the parts outside the CDR3, is KAGVTQTPRYLIKTRGQQVTLSCSPISGHRSVSWYQQTPGQGLQFLFEYFSETQRNKGNFPGRFSGRQFSNSRSEMNVSTLELGDSALYLCASSRAGAQNSPLHFGNGTRLTVT.

This chain's CDR3 is CASSFSGAGDNEKLFF. The CDR3 nucleotides read TGTGCCAGCAGTTTCTCAGGGGCCGGAGATAATGAAAAACTGTTTTTT. The V call is TRBV28, the J call TRBJ1-4, with D perhaps TRBD1 (6 bases). With 3 bases removed from V and 4 bases from J, the gap between germline ends came to 15 bases. The CDR3 covers 16 residues. In germline, CDR1 is MDHEN, CDR2 SYDVKM.

This clone was detected a few times. The chain recombines TRBV19 with TRBJ1-5, with TRBD1 matching over 10 bases. Germline-derived CDR1 and CDR2 are LNHDA and SQIVND (reference sequence). The CDR3 is 14 amino acids. Trimming removed 4 bases from V and 6 bases from J; junction bases left unmatched: 3. For the CDR3, the DNA is TGTGCCAGTAGTACGACAGGGGGCAGTCAGCCCCAGCATTTT. Its translation is CASSTTGGSQPQHF.

This clone was picked up many times. The chain recombines TRBV9 with TRBJ2-1, with 9 bases aligning to TRBD2. CDR1 and CDR2 (germline): SGDLS, YYNGEE. V dropped 1 base and J dropped 7; count of bases not matched to a gene: 3. This CDR3 is 14 amino acids long. The chain's CDR3 is CASSVKAGGNEQFF. The CDR3 DNA reads TGTGCCAGCAGCGTAAAAGCGGGGGGAAATGAGCAGTTCTTC.

There are a few counts of this clone. The CDR3 region has the DNA TGTGCCAGCAGCCAAGCCCACGGTTCGGCTAGCGGGGCCCTATACAATGAGCAGTTCTTC. Translation gives CASSQAHGSASGALYNEQFF. The V and J genes are TRBV7-8 and TRBJ2-1; 9 bases fit TRBD2. Germline CDR1 SGHVS, CDR2 FQNEAQ. The CDR3 extends over 20 amino acids. The junction had 21 bases not matched to a gene; V was cut back by 5 bases and J by 4 bases. Full variable domain (outside the CDR3, taken from reference TRBV7-8 and TRBJ2-1): GAGVSQSPRYKVAKRGQDVALRCDPISGHVSLFWYQQALGQGPEFLTYFQNEAQLDKSGLPSDRFFAERPEGSVSTLKIQRTQQEDSAVYLCASSQAHGSASGALYNEQFFGPGTRLTVL.

The V gene is TRBV6-5, the J gene TRBJ1-1, with D possibly matching TRBD1 (6 bases). V gave up 6 bases and J gave up 4 bases, with 18 bases separating them. Germline-derived CDR1 and CDR2 are MNHEY and SVGAGI. The CDR3 extends over 15 amino acids. In DNA, the CDR3 is TGTGCCAGCAGGCCCCAGGGGAACGGCGCCACTGAAGCTTTCTTT. Its protein product is CASRPQGNGATEAFF.

The rearrangement uses TRBV7-9 and TRBJ1-1, with D possibly being TRBD1 (5 bases). Looked up from germline, CDR1 is SEHNR and CDR2 is FQNEAQ (reference sequence). Trimming took 1 base from V and 3 from J, leaving 6 bases between them. The CDR3 sequence is 13 residues long. CDR3 nucleotides: TGTGCCAGCAGCTTAGAAGGGGACACTGAAGCTTTCTTT. It encodes CASSLEGDTEAFF.

This clone occurred a few times. The chain carries TRBV7-3 and TRBJ2-2, with 7 positions matching TRBD2. Germline V gene data show CDR1 as SGHTA and CDR2 as FQGTGA. Losses at the gene ends were 2 bases for V and 0 bases for J; bases not matched to a gene: 0. The CDR3 spans 15 residues. The DNA for the CDR3 is TGTGCCAGCAGCTTAGGACTAGCGAACACCGGGGAGCTGTTTTTT. It translates to CASSLGLANTGELFF.

V is TRBV7-8 and J is TRBJ2-7, with D unclear. The CDR3 contains 13 residues. V was clipped by 5 bases and J by 0 bases, with 8 bases between them. Germline values: CDR1 SGHVS, CDR2 FQNEAQ. The DNA of the CDR3 is TGTGCCAGCAGCCGATTCAGCTCCTACGAGCAGTACTTC. Protein sequence: CASSRFSSYEQYF.

The chain is built from TRBV9 and TRBJ1-1; TRBD1 agrees at 7 bases. Germline V CDR1 and CDR2: SGDLS, YYNGEE. CDR3 length: 17 residues. J gave up 1 base and V 3 bases, and 12 bases lay outside the gene matches. The CDR3 sequence is CASSAKGALVENTEAFF. The DNA of the CDR3 is TGTGCCAGCAGCGCCAAGGGGGCCTTGGTTGAGAACACTGAAGCTTTCTTT.

The rearrangement links TRBV5-1 to TRBJ1-3; D gene unclear. CDR1 is SGHRS, CDR2 YFSETQ, per germline. The ends were cut back, 5 bases at V and 1 base at J, with 7 bases in the middle. The CDR3 consists of 13 residues. This CDR3 is CASRWESGNTIYF. The CDR3 DNA reads TGCGCCAGCAGGTGGGAGTCTGGAAACACCATATATTTT.

The J gene is TRBJ1-2, the V gene TRBV29-1, with TRBD1 matching 11 bases. The CDR3 is 15 residues long. With V trimmed by 0 bases and J by 7 bases, 7 bases remained unmatched. The germline V gene has CDR1 SQVTM and CDR2 ANQGSEA. In DNA, the CDR3 is TGCAGCGTTGAAGATCGGACAGGGGGCAATTCTGGCTACACCTTC. Protein: CSVEDRTGGNSGYTF.

This chain uses TRBV18 with TRBJ1-2; TRBD1 matches 7 bases. The CDR3 is 18 amino acids. In germline, CDR1 is KGHSH, CDR2 LQKENI. Trimming at V came to 2 bases and at J to 0 bases, leaving 12 bases not matched to a gene. The CDR3 sequence is CASSPAGGVLNANYGYTF. DNA for the CDR3: TGTGCCAGCTCACCAGCAGGGGGAGTATTAAACGCTAACTATGGCTACACCTTC.

This clone turned up a few times. The chain recombines TRBV7-8 with TRBJ1-5; D not resolved. CDR3 length equals 14 residues. Between the trimmed V and J ends, which lost 1 base and 7 bases, there was a span of 11 bases. Germline CDR1 is SGHVS and CDR2 is FQNEAQ. The DNA of the CDR3 is TGTGCCAGCAGCTTAGTTACGGAGAGCCAGCCCCAGCATTTT. The encoded protein is CASSLVTESQPQHF.

The chain combines TRBV3-1 (or the pseudogene TRBV3-2) with TRBJ1-1, with D possibly being TRBD1 (6 bases). In germline, CDR1 is LGHDT, CDR2 YNNKEL (reference sequence). The CDR3 has 14 residues. Trimming removed 6 bases at V and 5 bases at J, with 16 bases between. The CDR3 DNA follows: TGTGCCAGCAGGACCTCAGGGGTTGGGACTGAAGCTTTCTTT. It yields the protein CASRTSGVGTEAFF.